Shown below are 7 T cell receptor beta chains from a single sample sequenced in a study of response to subunit inactivated influenza vaccine. TCRdb independently ran MiXCR on the RT-PCR reads; one entry per CDR3 protein. The sample lists about 530,000 distinct CDR3 sequences, 12% occurring once. The sequenced sample was PBMCs from blood, obtained on the day of vaccination. The receptors stem from a man over 45 who received an inactivated influenza vaccine.

This rearrangement joins TRBV3-1 to TRBJ2-2; D remains unclear. CDR1 is LGHDT and CDR2 is YNNKEL in the germline V gene (reference sequence). V was pared by 11 bases and J by 0 bases, with 13 bases between. The CDR3 runs to 14 residues. In nucleotides, the CDR3 is TGTGCCTCCACTCCAGGAGCGAACACCGGGGAGCTGTTTTTT. Protein sequence: CASTPGANTGELFF. Filled out from reference TRBV3-1 and TRBJ2-2, the complete variable domain reads DTAVSQTPKYLVTQMGNDKSIKCEQNLGHDTMYWYKQDSKKFLKIMFSYNNKELIINETVPNRFSPKSPDKAHLNLHINSLELGDSAVYFCASTPGANTGELFFGEGSRLTVL.

The chain joins TRBV12-5 to TRBJ2-3; D is ambiguous. From germline, CDR1 is LGHNT and CDR2 FRNRAP. V lost 5 bases, J lost 5 bases, and 11 bases lay in between. This CDR3 is built from 13 residues. The CDR3 loop is CASGPDHGDTQYF. The DNA of the CDR3 is TGTGCTAGTGGTCCCGATCACGGAGATACGCAGTATTTT. Full variable domain (missing parts from reference TRBV12-5 and TRBJ2-3): DARVTQTPRHKVTEMGQEVTMRCQPILGHNTVFWYRQTMMQGLELLAYFRNRAPLDDSGMPKDRFSAEMPDATLATLKIQPSEPRDSAVYFCASGPDHGDTQYFGPGTRLTVL.

The V gene is TRBV6-2 or TRBV6-3, the J gene TRBJ2-5; weak D call: TRBD2 (5 bases). The length of the CDR3 is 15 residues. The V and J ends lost 2 bases and 0 bases respectively, with 10 bases between them. CDR1 is MNHEY and CDR2 is SVGEGT in the germline V gene. As DNA, the CDR3 is TGTGCCAGCAGTTACAGGAGGAACTACCAAGAGACCCAGTACTTC. This encodes CASSYRRNYQETQYF.

This clonotype showed up just a few times. The chain has TRBV5-1 and TRBJ1-2; D gene uncertain. The CDR3 has 16 amino acids. Per the germline V gene, CDR1 is SGHRS and CDR2 is YFSETQ. Deletions cut 2 bases from V and 0 bases from J, with 14 bases between. This chain's CDR3 is CASSLSPLLSNYGYTF. In nucleotides, the CDR3 is TGCGCCAGCAGCTTATCCCCGCTCCTCTCTAACTATGGCTACACCTTC.

This clonotype was seen just once. V gene TRBV5-4 combines with J gene TRBJ2-5; 11 nucleotides agree with TRBD2. Per germline, CDR1 SGHNT and CDR2 YYREEE (reference sequence). The CDR3 spans 18 residues. The ends lost 3 bases at V and 1 base at J; junction bases unmatched: 11. In nucleotides, the CDR3 is TGTGCCAGCAGCTCGGAGGGCCTAGCGGGGGGCCTCCAAGAGACCCAGTACTTC. Its translation is CASSSEGLAGGLQETQYF.

CDR3: CASSLTGTLVETQYF. DNA for the CDR3: TGTGCCAGCAGCTTAACCGGGACTTTGGTGGAGACCCAGTACTTC. The chain couples TRBV7-3 to TRBJ2-5, with D perhaps TRBD2 (6 bases). CDR1 is SGHTA, CDR2 FQGTGA, per germline. The CDR3 consists of 15 residues. V was clipped by 0 bases and J by 5 bases, with 13 bases between them.

This clonotype was seen a few times. This chain connects TRBV10-3 to TRBJ2-7; 8 bases are shared with TRBD1. J lost 5 bases, V lost 6 bases, and 6 bases had no gene match. This CDR3 spans 13 amino acids. From germline, CDR1 is ENHRY and CDR2 SYGVKD. The CDR3 is CAIRDRARDEQYF. CDR3 DNA sequence: TGTGCCATCAGGGACAGGGCTCGGGACGAGCAGTACTTC.